A selection of T cell receptor beta chains follows, all from one sample in a study of blood T cell repertoires in COVID-19. Assay used: immunoSEQ multiplex PCR; TCRdb lists only in-frame clones, some missing. The table lists approximately 240,000 clones, 80% to 95% of them singletons. The sequencing input was PBMCs or T cells enriched from blood (not recorded which). Every receptor here comes from a woman between 18 and 29 years old who had recovered from COVID-19. The CDR3 runs from the conserved cysteine through the conserved F or W. The D gene is left open where the match is weak.

CDR3 protein	D gene	V gene	J gene
CASSQEWVSSGYKNIQYF	TRBD2	TRBV4-3	TRBJ2-4
CASSYRRSGNTIYF	NA	TRBV2	TRBJ1-3
CASSLVESEQYF	NA	TRBV7-8	TRBJ2-7
CASSPQPGDGYTF	NA	TRBV5-4	TRBJ1-2
CASSRAANSPLHF	NA	TRBV18	TRBJ1-6
CSASNPGAGDGDTQYF	TRBD2	TRBV20-1	TRBJ2-3
CASSWRDRGNSPLHF	TRBD1	TRBV5-1	TRBJ1-6
CASSHQTGPYGYTF	NA	TRBV4-1	TRBJ1-2
CASSSGTSGHQETQYF	TRBD2	TRBV7-9	TRBJ2-5
CASRRTDSRNEKLFF	NA	TRBV19	TRBJ1-4
CASSRNRVTNSPLHF	NA	TRBV7-2	TRBJ1-6
CASSLTGADTQYF	NA	TRBV7-3	TRBJ2-3
CATRGGAGQETQYF	NA	TRBV2	TRBJ2-5
CASRDKDTQYF	NA	TRBV2	TRBJ2-3
CSVEDRGGYTF	NA	TRBV29-1	TRBJ1-2
CASSQGASSGNTIYF	NA	TRBV14	TRBJ1-3
CASSRWGGYGYTF	NA	TRBV6-2/TRBV6-3	TRBJ1-2
CSVEGGPSTDTQYF	NA	TRBV29-1	TRBJ2-3
CASSLASGGSRGYTF	TRBD1	TRBV7-2	TRBJ1-2
CASSSRTSGGYEQYF	TRBD2	TRBV5-4	TRBJ2-7
CASSGTSGGAGDTQYF	TRBD2	TRBV9	TRBJ2-3
CASSGSGGVAEKLFF	TRBD1	TRBV5-1	TRBJ1-4
CASNQAGGSGANVLTF	TRBD2	TRBV6-1	TRBJ2-6
CASLTRTEAFF	NA	TRBV28	TRBJ1-1
CASSPKAPQGSADTQYF	NA	TRBV19	TRBJ2-3
CATLGQGRATEAFF	TRBD1	TRBV28	TRBJ1-1
CATGTAGRAEAFF	NA	TRBV24-1	TRBJ1-1
CASSLDTYNEQFF	NA	TRBV12-3/TRBV12-4	TRBJ2-1
CASRAGGLSYEQYF	TRBD1	TRBV2	TRBJ2-7
CATSRDLGASPLHF	NA	TRBV15	TRBJ1-6